The present TCR beta chain was sequenced within a study of CD8 T cells in ankylosing spondylitis. Findings and limits, study-wide: The study identified a TCR beta motif of several highly homologous variants that appeared characteristic of ankylosing spondylitis blood. Reportedly, matched ankylosing spondylitis synovial fluid was significantly enriched for disease-linked clones. In the blood and synovial fluid of reactive arthritis, some motif variants had been previously reported.

It was by quantitative 5'-RACE with molecular barcodes that TCR beta libraries were made. Each CDR3 protein gets one entry after TCRdb re-called the 5' RACE reads with MiXCR. The sample yields 750,000 to 850,000 distinct CDR3 sequences, 12% seen once. With respect to this clonotype: Its antigen is undetermined.

The CDR3 length is 15 residues. The germline gives CDR1 LNHNV, CDR2 YYDKDF (reference sequence). Trimming removed 2 bases from V and 5 bases from J, with 13 bases in between. The gene calls are TRBV15 and TRBJ2-1, with D possibly being TRBD1 (6 bases). Sequenced material: blood, either unsorted or a sorted T cell fraction (not recorded which). This TCR derives from a male donor with ankylosing spondylitis. As DNA, the CDR3 is TGTGCCACCAGCAGAACAGGGAGCCCTCACAATGAGCAGTTCTTC. Translated: CATSRTGSPHNEQFF.